Listed here are 3 T cell receptor beta chains from one sample, sequenced in a study of blood T cell repertoires in COVID-19 (dated by TCRdb to between 2020 and 2021). Receptor libraries were prepared by the immunoSEQ multiplex PCR assay. Sourced from immuneACCESS, this table was stored by TCRdb with only in-frame sequences that have V and J called. A share of the clones is absent; for the studies checked, an unresolved V gene accounts for under half, and the remainder has no known explanation. The sample table lists over 100,000 clones, under 90% of them with a count of one. 4% to 5% of the sample comes from the top ten. The material sequenced was peripheral blood. These TCRs come from a woman in her 70s with acute or convalescent COVID-19.

V is TRBV12-3 or TRBV12-4 and J is TRBJ2-7, with D perhaps matching TRBD1 (6 bases). CDR3 length: 11 residues. The ends were cut back, 5 bases at V and 4 bases at J, with 6 bases in the middle. The CDR3 DNA follows: TGTGCCAGCAGTCAGGGGTACGAGCAGTACTTC. Translated, it gives CASSQGYEQYF.

The J gene is TRBJ1-5, the V gene TRBV7-9; D is perhaps TRBD1 (5 bases). The CDR3 extends over 14 amino acids. In germline, CDR1 is SEHNR, CDR2 FQNEAQ (reference sequence). V shed 6 bases and J shed 6 bases, with 15 bases lying between them. The DNA for the CDR3 is TGTGCCAGCAGTCACAAAGGGCAGGGTCAGCCCCAGCATTTT. As protein: CASSHKGQGQPQHF.

The V call is TRBV7-8, the J call TRBJ2-7, with TRBD1 matching 8 bases. V was clipped by 5 bases and J by 1 base; unmatched bases: 4. This CDR3 comprises 14 residues. The germline CDR1 and CDR2 sequences are SGHVS and FQNEAQ. In DNA, the CDR3 is TGTGCCAGCAGCGTGGACAGGGCATCCTACGAGCAGTACGTC. Translating it yields CASSVDRASYEQYV.